What follows is one T cell receptor (beta chain) and its context. Its recognized antigen is unknown. No qualities accompany the bases; no much larger clone lies one base away. Each collaborating institution followed its own protocols to collect whole blood in K2EDTA tubes. For TCRbeta analysis, collaborators shipped samples in one of three forms: frozen whole blood, isolated PBMCs, or DNA extracted from either of those sample types. This specimen belongs to a study of blood T cell repertoires in COVID-19 (dated by TCRdb to the early 2020s). In the study overall: Collaborator samples came from the United States, Italy and Spain and covered acute and convalescent phases of COVID-19. The material from the prospective study consisted of cDNA or gDNA derived from T cells, B-cell-depleted T cells, or PBMCs. Subjects who had been exposed to COVID-19, were actively infected with it, or had recovered from it provided the deeply sampled blood TCRbeta repertoires that made up the dataset. The repertoires were released in a freely available public database intended as a resource for research on the immune response to SARS-CoV-2. The samples were drawn from the first 160 participants of the ongoing ImmuneRACE study and from 1,254 subjects provided by 6 global collaborators. Nearly every sample came with metadata listing a de-identified subject ID, COVID-19 status, age in years and sex. Where available, HLA class I and class II types were obtained from metadata supplied by the sample provider rather than from assay-based typing.

Counted from cysteine to valine, this CDR3 has 12 amino acids. Of all the DNA, just the CDR3 is kept, 36 bases in frame from base 1. The germline V and J ends show losses of 6 bases and 7 bases respectively, and no gene match explains 6 bases of the junction. CDR1 is given as ENHRY and CDR2 as SYGVKD, both from the germline V gene. TCRbeta CDR3 regions were amplified from genomic DNA using the immunoSEQ Assay, a bias-controlled multiplex PCR. In the paper's pipeline: Within the assay, amplification of reference gene primers was used to estimate how many nucleated cells each sample contained. Sequence reads were collapsed and filtered to measure the absolute abundance of every unique TCRbeta CDR3 rearrangement. For each sample, productive Simpson clonality was calculated as the square root of Simpson's diversity index over productive rearrangements. The table comes from immuneACCESS by way of TCRdb, which keeps in-frame sequences with V and J called. Part of the clones is missing from these tables; in studies checked, under half for an unresolved V gene and the rest for unknown reasons. V and J calls and clone size are copied from that table; D and trimming were computed from the DNA. The sample yields 100,000 to 150,000 clones; roughly 85% were counted once. The top ten hold roughly a quarter of the sample.

Here is what the overall study found, with its caveats: The quantity of clinical and demographic metadata differed by source and by participant and was supplied without curation.

The receptor's source is a woman aged 80 or over with acute or convalescent COVID-19. Material for sequencing was peripheral blood. This chain joins TRBV10-3 to TRBJ2-7; 7 nucleotides in the junction match TRBD1. The DNA sequence is given as TGTGCCATCAGCCTGAGGGGGCAAGAGCAGTACGTC. This codes for CAISLRGQEQYV.